This T cell receptor (beta chain) was identified in a study of radiotherapy plus CTLA-4 blockade in lung cancer. Study details: Among all patients, roughly 17% showed objective responses, while roughly 28% had disease control.

Concerning this clone: The antigen remains undetermined.

Patients had chemo-refractory metastatic non-small-cell lung cancer and received focal radiation plus CTLA-4 blockade that used ipilimumab. Study-wide findings and caveats: Tumor-derived TCR clones expanded in blood after radiotherapy plus ipilimumab. Response was reportedly best predicted by early blood T cell clone dynamics, with interferon-beta.

Trimming left V 0 bases short and J 0 bases short, with 6 bases between. CDR1 and CDR2 (germline): ENHRY, SYGVKD. The CDR3 covers 15 residues. Profiling relied on immunoSEQ multiplex PCR, and the TCRdb table lists in-frame clones only, not all of them. The table has some 66,000 clones, approximately 82% seen once. The chain recombines TRBV10-3 with TRBJ1-3; D is possibly TRBD1 (6 bases). The source material was peripheral blood, sampled from a patient treated with radiotherapy plus ipilimumab. This sequence was found in a human donor with non-small cell lung cancer who had a partial response to radiotherapy plus ipilimumab. The CDR3 sequence is CAISESDSSGNTIYF. CDR3 DNA sequence: TGTGCCATCAGTGAGTCGGACAGCTCTGGAAACACCATATATTTT.